This T cell receptor (beta chain) was recorded in a study of cytomegalovirus exposure and HLA in healthy donors. Looking at the study overall: Among about 190 million T cells, an earlier analysis found approximately 110 million unique TCR beta sequences. Whole-study results and caveats: Accurate prediction of most subjects' HLA-A and HLA-B alleles from TCR beta sequences was reported.

This clone was observed once. The target antigen is unknown. 13 Jbeta primers and 60 Vbeta primers were used for the PCR. The repertoire was sequenced with immunoSEQ multiplex PCR; TCRdb's copy has only in-frame clones and lacks some. The profile shows about 160,000 clones, roughly 85% of them singletons. Germline V gene lookup returns CDR1 LNHDA and CDR2 SQIVND (reference sequence). The CDR3 contains 15 residues. V shed 3 bases and J 6 bases; nucleotides not matched to a gene: 7. Sequenced input: PBMCs. The chain combines TRBV19 with TRBJ2-5; TRBD2 matches 10 bases. The sequence was collected from a male donor in good health and CMV-seronegative. The CDR3, as DNA: TGTGCCAGTAGTATGGAAAGCGGGGGGGCTAAGACCCAGTACTTC. Translated, it gives CASSMESGGAKTQYF.